This TCR beta chain was sequenced during a study of blood T cell repertoires in COVID-19. Turning to the study itself: From the United States, Italy and Spain came samples of acute and convalescent COVID-19. Sample material is recorded as cDNA or gDNA derived from T cells, B-cell-depleted T cells, or PBMCs.

As concerns this clone: One end of the junction does not line up with germline, which may come from a read error.

In the authors' workflow: Researchers report that nucleated cell counts were estimated from reference gene primer amplification. TCRdb keeps only in-frame clones here, not all; method: immunoSEQ multiplex PCR. V and J calls and clone size are copied from that table; D and trimming were computed from the DNA. The table lists about 87,000 clones, approximately 80% of them singletons. Per the germline V gene, CDR1 is SGHVS and CDR2 is FQNEAQ. This CDR3 contains 15 residues. The TCR was taken from a woman aged 70-85 years with acute or convalescent COVID-19. Sequencing used peripheral blood. The chain carries TRBV7-8 and TRBJ2-5; a possible D gene is TRBD1 (5 bases). CDR3 coding DNA: TGTGCCAGCAGCTTAGGGGGCAGCTCCCAAGGGACCCAGTACTTC. Amino acid sequence: CASSLGGSSQGTQYF.